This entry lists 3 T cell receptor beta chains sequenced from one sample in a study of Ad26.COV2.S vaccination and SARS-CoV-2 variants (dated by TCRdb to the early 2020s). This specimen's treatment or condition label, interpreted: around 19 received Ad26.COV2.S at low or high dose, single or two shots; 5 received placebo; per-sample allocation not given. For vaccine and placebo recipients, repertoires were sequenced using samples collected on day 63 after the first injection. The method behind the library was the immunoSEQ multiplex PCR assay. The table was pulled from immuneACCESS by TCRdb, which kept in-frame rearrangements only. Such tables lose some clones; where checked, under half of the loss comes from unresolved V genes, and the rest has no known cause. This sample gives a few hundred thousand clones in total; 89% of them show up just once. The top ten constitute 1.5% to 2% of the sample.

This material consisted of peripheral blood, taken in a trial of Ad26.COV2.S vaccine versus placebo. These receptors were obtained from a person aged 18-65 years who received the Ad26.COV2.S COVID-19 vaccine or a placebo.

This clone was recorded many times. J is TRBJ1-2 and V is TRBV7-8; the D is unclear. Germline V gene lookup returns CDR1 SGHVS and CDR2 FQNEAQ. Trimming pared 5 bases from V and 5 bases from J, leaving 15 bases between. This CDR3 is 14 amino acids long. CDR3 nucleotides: TGTGCCAGCAGCCCCCGGACGAGAGAGTATGGCTACACCTTC. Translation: CASSPRTREYGYTF.

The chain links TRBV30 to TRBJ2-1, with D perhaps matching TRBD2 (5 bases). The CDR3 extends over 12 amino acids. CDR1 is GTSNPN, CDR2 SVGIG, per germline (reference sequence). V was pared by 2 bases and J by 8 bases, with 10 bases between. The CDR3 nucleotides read TGTGCCTGGAGTAGATTGGGAGATGAGCAGTTCTTC. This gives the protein CAWSRLGDEQFF. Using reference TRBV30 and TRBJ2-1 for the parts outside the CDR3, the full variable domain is SQTIHQWPATLVQPVGSPLSLECTVEGTSNPNLYWYRQAAGRGLQLLFYSVGIGQISSEVPQNLSASRPQDRQFILSSKKLLLSDSGFYLCAWSRLGDEQFFGPGTRLTVL.

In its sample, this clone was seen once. The CDR3: CASSVEGGANYGYTF. The DNA for the CDR3 is TGTGCCAGCAGCGTAGAAGGGGGGGCGAACTATGGCTACACCTTC. The rearrangement uses TRBV9 and TRBJ1-2; tentative D call: TRBD1 (6 bases). Germline V CDR1 and CDR2: SGDLS, YYNGEE. The CDR3 consists of 15 residues. V was pared by 0 bases and J by 2 bases, with 11 bases between.